This is a list of T cell receptor beta chains from one sample in a study of blood T cell repertoires in COVID-19. The protocol was immunoSEQ multiplex PCR, while the TCRdb copy is restricted to in-frame clones and leaves out a portion. The table records under 90,000 clones, roughly 76% of them present only once. The specimen was peripheral blood. The receptors were sampled from a woman over 75 with active or convalescent COVID-19. Each CDR3 is given with its conserved first and last residue. D genes are given only for firm matches. Size tells how often a clone was seen (once, few, many) or the class of an expanded clone, and some rows leave it out.

V gene: TRBV5-4
D gene: TRBD1
J gene: TRBJ1-1
clone size: medium-sized
CDR3 protein: CASSSLEGGAGEAFF
CDR3 DNA: TGTGCCAGCTCCAGCTTAGAAGGGGGCGCTGGTGAAGCTTTCTTT

V gene: TRBV19
D gene: TRBD1
J gene: TRBJ1-1
clone size: few
CDR3 protein: CASTFGGQGIDWAFF
CDR3 DNA: TGTGCCAGTACCTTCGGAGGACAGGGGATCGACTGGGCTTTCTTT

V gene: TRBV2
D gene: -
J gene: TRBJ2-1
clone size: -
CDR3 protein: CASSAYNEQFF
CDR3 DNA: TGTGCCAGCAGCGCGTACAATGAGCAGTTCTTC

V gene: TRBV19
D gene: -
J gene: TRBJ1-5
clone size: -
CDR3 protein: CASSIVGGENQPQHF
CDR3 DNA: TGTGCCAGTAGTATTGTGGGGGGAGAAAATCAGCCCCAGCATTTT

V gene: TRBV5-1
D gene: -
J gene: TRBJ1-1
clone size: -
CDR3 protein: CASSYYSGGEAFF
CDR3 DNA: TGCGCCAGCAGCTATTATTCGGGGGGAGAAGCTTTCTTT

V gene: TRBV11-3
D gene: TRBD1
J gene: TRBJ2-1
clone size: -
CDR3 protein: CASSFGQGPYNEQFF
CDR3 DNA: TGTGCCAGCAGCTTCGGACAGGGCCCCTACAATGAGCAGTTCTTC

V gene: TRBV7-2
D gene: TRBD1
J gene: TRBJ2-5
clone size: once
CDR3 protein: CASSFPTGEETQYF
CDR3 DNA: TGTGCCAGCAGCTTTCCGACAGGGGAAGAGACCCAGTACTTC

V gene: TRBV5-1
D gene: -
J gene: TRBJ1-5
clone size: -
CDR3 protein: CASSLAGGENQPQHF
CDR3 DNA: TGCGCCAGCAGCTTAGCGGGGGGAGAGAATCAGCCCCAGCATTTT

V gene: TRBV15
D gene: -
J gene: TRBJ2-4
clone size: -
CDR3 protein: CATSRGPGSPKNIQYF
CDR3 DNA: TGTGCCACCAGCAGAGGGCCGGGGAGTCCCAAAAACATTCAGTACTTC

V gene: TRBV28
D gene: -
J gene: TRBJ1-2
clone size: -
CDR3 protein: CASIGGSGGRGYTF
CDR3 DNA: TGTGCCAGCATCGGGGGCAGCGGGGGGCGGGGCTACACCTTC

V gene: TRBV7-9
D gene: -
J gene: TRBJ1-1
clone size: once
CDR3 protein: CASSPGGEGGTEAFF
CDR3 DNA: TGTGCCAGCAGCCCTGGGGGGGAAGGAGGCACTGAAGCTTTCTTT

V gene: TRBV6-6
D gene: TRBD2
J gene: TRBJ2-3
clone size: -
CDR3 protein: CASSSWTSGSEDTQYF
CDR3 DNA: TGTGCCAGCAGTTCCTGGACTAGCGGGAGTGAAGATACGCAGTATTTT

V gene: TRBV7-9
D gene: TRBD2
J gene: TRBJ2-7
clone size: -
CDR3 protein: CASGGDYEQYF
CDR3 DNA: TGTGCAAGCGGGGGGGACTACGAGCAGTACTTC

V gene: TRBV5-5
D gene: -
J gene: TRBJ1-6
clone size: once
CDR3 protein: CASSLGQSYNSPLHF
CDR3 DNA: TGTGCCAGCAGCTTGGGACAGTCATATAATTCACCCCTCCACTTT

V gene: TRBV7-2
D gene: TRBD1
J gene: TRBJ1-3
clone size: once
CDR3 protein: CASRATGEDTIYF
CDR3 DNA: TGTGCCAGCAGAGCGACAGGGGAGGACACCATATATTTT

V gene: TRBV28
D gene: TRBD1
J gene: TRBJ1-5
clone size: -
CDR3 protein: CASSGQGVYQPQHF
CDR3 DNA: TGTGCCAGCAGCGGACAGGGGGTGTATCAGCCCCAGCATTTT

V gene: TRBV7-2
D gene: -
J gene: TRBJ2-2
clone size: -
CDR3 protein: CASTYPRGMGTGELFF
CDR3 DNA: TGTGCCAGCACCTACCCGCGGGGCATGGGCACCGGGGAGCTGTTTTTT

V gene: TRBV9
D gene: TRBD2
J gene: TRBJ2-3
clone size: -
CDR3 protein: CASTISGRGTDTQYF
CDR3 DNA: TGTGCCAGCACTATTAGCGGGAGGGGCACAGATACGCAGTATTTT

V gene: TRBV12-5
D gene: -
J gene: TRBJ1-6
clone size: -
CDR3 protein: CASGLVVDNSPLHF
CDR3 DNA: TGTGCTAGTGGTTTGGTAGTGGACAACTCACCCCTCCACTTT

V gene: TRBV21-1
D gene: -
J gene: TRBJ2-7
clone size: -
CDR3 protein: CASSKEDRNYEQYF
CDR3 DNA: TGTGCCAGCAGCAAAGAAGACAGGAACTACGAGCAGTACTTC

V gene: TRBV6-5
D gene: TRBD1
J gene: TRBJ2-7
clone size: once
CDR3 protein: CASSYSDRASYEQYF
CDR3 DNA: TGTGCCAGCAGTTACTCTGACAGGGCATCATACGAGCAGTACTTC

V gene: TRBV5-1
D gene: TRBD1
J gene: TRBJ2-3
clone size: -
CDR3 protein: CASSPGTGIDTQYF
CDR3 DNA: TGCGCCAGCAGCCCCGGGACAGGAATAGATACGCAGTATTTT

V gene: TRBV12-3/TRBV12-4
D gene: -
J gene: TRBJ1-5
clone size: -
CDR3 protein: CASSVQGDQPQHF
CDR3 DNA: TGTGCCAGCAGTGTACAGGGTGATCAGCCCCAGCATTTT

V gene: TRBV23-1
D gene: -
J gene: TRBJ2-1
clone size: -
CDR3 protein: CASSLPSRTYNEQFF
CDR3 DNA: TGCGCCAGCAGTCTTCCTAGTAGAACCTACAATGAGCAGTTCTTC

V gene: TRBV6-6
D gene: TRBD1
J gene: TRBJ2-7
clone size: -
CDR3 protein: CASSRGTGVYEQYF
CDR3 DNA: TGTGCCAGCTCAAGGGGGACAGGGGTCTACGAGCAGTACTTC

V gene: TRBV20-1
D gene: TRBD1
J gene: TRBJ1-1
clone size: -
CDR3 protein: CSASTGDAEAFF
CDR3 DNA: TGCAGTGCTAGTACAGGGGACGCTGAAGCTTTCTTT

V gene: TRBV21-1
D gene: -
J gene: TRBJ1-5
clone size: -
CDR3 protein: CASSNATGTGYSNQPQHF
CDR3 DNA: TGTGCCAGCAGCAACGCTACCGGGACAGGGTATAGCAATCAGCCCCAGCATTTT

V gene: TRBV28
D gene: -
J gene: TRBJ2-3
clone size: -
CDR3 protein: CASIVQGADTQYF
CDR3 DNA: TGTGCCAGCATAGTGCAGGGTGCAGATACGCAGTATTTT

V gene: TRBV7-2
D gene: -
J gene: TRBJ2-4
clone size: -
CDR3 protein: CASSFGQLQYF
CDR3 DNA: TGTGCCAGCAGCTTCGGACAGCTTCAGTACTTC

V gene: TRBV6-2/TRBV6-3
D gene: -
J gene: TRBJ2-7
clone size: -
CDR3 protein: CASSPGRGKYEQYF
CDR3 DNA: TGTGCCAGCAGTCCCGGACGGGGGAAATACGAGCAGTACTTC

V gene: TRBV5-1
D gene: -
J gene: TRBJ2-3
clone size: -
CDR3 protein: CASSTGQSDTQYF
CDR3 DNA: TGCGCCAGCAGCACCGGACAGTCAGATACGCAGTATTTT

V gene: TRBV19
D gene: TRBD1
J gene: TRBJ1-6
clone size: few
CDR3 protein: CASTGQGAPSPLHF
CDR3 DNA: TGTGCCAGTACGGGACAGGGGGCGCCCTCACCCCTCCACTTT

V gene: TRBV7-8
D gene: TRBD2
J gene: TRBJ2-1
clone size: -
CDR3 protein: CASSVLAGRSKNEQFF
CDR3 DNA: TGTGCCAGCAGCGTGCTAGCGGGAAGAAGTAAGAATGAGCAGTTCTTC

V gene: TRBV6-5
D gene: TRBD2
J gene: TRBJ2-5
clone size: -
CDR3 protein: CASSYSASGMLETQYF
CDR3 DNA: TGTGCCAGCAGTTACTCGGCTAGCGGGATGTTGGAGACCCAGTACTTC

V gene: TRBV19
D gene: TRBD2
J gene: TRBJ2-3
clone size: -
CDR3 protein: CASRLRGGADTQYF
CDR3 DNA: TGTGCCAGTAGACTACGGGGGGGCGCAGATACGCAGTATTTT

V gene: TRBV7-2
D gene: -
J gene: TRBJ1-1
clone size: -
CDR3 protein: CASSLEGTGSMNTEAFF
CDR3 DNA: TGTGCCAGCAGCTTAGAGGGAACGGGATCTATGAACACTGAAGCTTTCTTT

V gene: TRBV19
D gene: TRBD2
J gene: TRBJ2-1
clone size: -
CDR3 protein: CASTSGTTSVNEQFF
CDR3 DNA: TGTGCCAGTACCTCCGGGACTACAAGTGTCAATGAGCAGTTCTTC

V gene: TRBV18
D gene: -
J gene: TRBJ2-7
clone size: -
CDR3 protein: CASSPGLINEQYF
CDR3 DNA: TGTGCCAGCTCTCCGGGACTTATTAACGAGCAGTACTTC

V gene: TRBV30
D gene: -
J gene: TRBJ2-7
clone size: -
CDR3 protein: CAWSAPGVEQYF
CDR3 DNA: TGTGCCTGGAGTGCGCCAGGGGTCGAGCAGTACTTC

V gene: TRBV7-9
D gene: -
J gene: TRBJ2-7
clone size: -
CDR3 protein: CASSLGAPTIYEQYF
CDR3 DNA: TGTGCCAGCAGCCTGGGGGCACCGACAATATACGAGCAGTACTTC

V gene: TRBV7-3
D gene: -
J gene: TRBJ2-1
clone size: -
CDR3 protein: CASSSGLLNEQFF
CDR3 DNA: TGTGCCAGCAGCTCAGGGCTTCTCAATGAGCAGTTCTTC